The clone carrying this T cell receptor (beta chain) was seen at least ten times. Its antigen is as yet unknown. Building the TCR beta libraries relied on iRepertoire HTBI primers, and CDR3 regions underwent Arm-PCR. Per the authors' pipeline: In the combined samples, 62 TRBV and more than twelve TRBJ segments were identified. Each CDR3 protein gets one entry after TCRdb re-called the multiplex PCR reads with MiXCR. TCRdb's processing, not the study's, gives the V and J calls here. There are about 540,000 distinct CDR3 sequences in the sample; approximately 13% occur only once, and roughly 10% lies in the top ten. This sample stems from a study of regulatory T cells in long-lasting Graves disease. Study-wide results and caveats: Persistent Graves' patients showed less TCR diversity than newly diagnosed ones.

Sample time point: newly diagnosed GD, antithyroid drugs for less than 3 months. After RNA was extracted from PBMCs, the TCR library was made from it. This sample also appeared in a second study, on T cells in Graves' hyperthyroidism and ophthalmopathy. That source notes: TCR CDR3 regions were first amplified by RT-PCR with HTBI primers.

The material sequenced was peripheral blood mononuclear cells (PBMCs), taken at new diagnosis, from a patient treated with antithyroid drugs. This sequence was found in a man aged 25 to 40 with Graves disease.

CDR3 bases: TGTGCCAGCAGCAGGACTAGCGGCGACACCGGGGAGCTGTTTTTT. It is translated as CASSRTSGDTGELFF. The chain couples TRBV11-2 to TRBJ2-2; 10 positions agree with TRBD2. Trimming cost V 5 bases and J 3 bases; bases outside gene matches: 3. The CDR3 runs to 15 residues. CDR1 SGHAT and CDR2 FQNNGV come from the germline V gene.